Detailed here is one T cell receptor beta chain. Its target is unknown. Possible read error: a much larger clone is one base away. These data belong to a study of cytomegalovirus exposure and HLA in healthy donors. General observations from the study: Highly shared sequence variants in one cluster were likely a sequencing artifact. Usually a TCR sequence was rare, but some public TCRs were found in many donors.

Trimming took 2 bases from V and 0 from J, leaving 4 bases between them. This CDR3 spans 13 amino acids. Germline V lookup: CDR1 MNHNS, CDR2 SASEGT. PCR used 60 Vbeta primers and 13 Jbeta primers. Data came from immunoSEQ multiplex PCR; TCRdb stores just in-frame clones and leaves some out. Of about 170,000 clones detected, approximately 85% appear once; the ten largest clones hold more than 4%. This sequence joins TRBV6-1 and TRBJ1-2; D not certain. Sequenced sample: PBMCs. The clonotype was recovered from a girl aged 5 to 17 in good health and CMV-seropositive. Here the CDR3 DNA reads TGTGCCAGCAGTGAAAGCGCTAACTATGGCTACACCTTC. It yields the protein CASSESANYGYTF.